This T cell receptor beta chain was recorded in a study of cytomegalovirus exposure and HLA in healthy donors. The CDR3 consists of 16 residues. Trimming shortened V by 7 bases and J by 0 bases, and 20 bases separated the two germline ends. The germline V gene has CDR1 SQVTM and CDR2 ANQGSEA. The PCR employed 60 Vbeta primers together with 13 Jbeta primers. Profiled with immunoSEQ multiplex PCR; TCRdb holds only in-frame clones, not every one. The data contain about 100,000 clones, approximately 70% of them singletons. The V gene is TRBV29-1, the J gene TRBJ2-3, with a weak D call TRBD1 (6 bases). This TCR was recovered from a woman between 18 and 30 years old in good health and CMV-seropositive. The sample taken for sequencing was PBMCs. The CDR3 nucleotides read TGCAGCGCAACCAGCAGGACAGTCACTAGCACAGATACGCAGTATTTT. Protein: CSATSRTVTSTDTQYF.